The next 15 T cell receptor beta chains were all read from a single sample in a study of neoadjuvant anti-PD-1 for oral cavity cancer. The repertoire was sequenced with immunoSEQ multiplex PCR; TCRdb's copy has only in-frame clones and lacks some. The sample consists of some 13,000 clones, 55% to 70% of them appearing once. The specimen was tumor tissue, collected before nivolumab (anti-PD-1) treatment. All receptors come from a person between 40 and 79 years old with oral cavity squamous cell carcinoma. The donor label of this sample is uncertain.

J is TRBJ2-3 and V is TRBV5-4, with no clear D. Germline values: CDR1 SGHNT, CDR2 YYREEE (reference sequence). The V end lost 9 bases, the J end lost 0 bases, and 17 bases lay between the germline ends. The CDR3 extends over 15 amino acids. Written as DNA, the CDR3 is TGTGCCACTACGGGTGGTAAGACTAGCACAGATACGCAGTATTTT. Translation gives CATTGGKTSTDTQYF.

This chain connects TRBV29-1 to TRBJ1-1; D may be TRBD1 (5 bases). CDR1 is SQVTM, CDR2 ANQGSEA, per germline. The CDR3 length is 12 residues. Trimming removed 8 bases at V and 11 bases at J, with 21 bases between. The CDR3 sequence: CSWRTGLSGAFF. CDR3 DNA: TGCAGCTGGCGGACGGGGCTCAGTGGGGCTTTCTTT.

This clone was detected only once. This chain connects TRBV18 to TRBJ1-2; 9 nucleotides align to TRBD1. Looked up from germline, CDR1 is KGHSH and CDR2 is LQKENI. The V and J ends lost 3 bases and 3 bases, in that order; junction bases with no gene match: 5. The CDR3 runs to 15 residues. CDR3 in DNA: TGTGCCAGCTCACCTGGACAGGGGCGGGACTATGGCTACACCTTC. Protein: CASSPGQGRDYGYTF.

The rearrangement uses TRBV5-4 and TRBJ1-1; no clear D gene. V was cut by 0 bases and J by 5 bases, with 8 bases left in between. The CDR3 has 13 residues. CDR1 is SGHNT, CDR2 YYREEE, per germline (reference sequence). CDR3 loop: CASSLVGETEAFF. In DNA form, the CDR3 reads TGTGCCAGCAGCTTGGTCGGGGAAACTGAAGCTTTCTTT. Full variable domain (remainder filled in from reference TRBV5-4 and TRBJ1-1): ETGVTQSPTHLIKTRGQQVTLRCSSQSGHNTVSWYQQALGQGPQFIFQYYREEENGRGNFPPRFSGLQFPNYSSELNVNALELDDSALYLCASSLVGETEAFFGQGTRLTVV.

The CDR3 here is CASSLAEYTDTQYF. The CDR3, as DNA: TGCGCCAGCAGCTTAGCAGAATACACAGATACGCAGTATTTT. The chain couples TRBV5-1 to TRBJ2-3, with D unclear. CDR1 is SGHRS and CDR2 is YFSETQ in the germline V gene. This CDR3 is built from 14 residues. Trimming took off 2 bases at V and 2 bases at J, with 9 bases between the two ends.

This clone was observed a single time. V usage is TRBV11-2 and J usage is TRBJ2-6, with D possibly being TRBD1 or TRBD2 (5 bases each). CDR3 size: 16 residues. CDR1 and CDR2 (germline): SGHAT, FQNNGV. V was clipped by 4 bases and J by 0 bases, with 10 bases between them. As DNA, the CDR3 is TGTGCCAGCAGCTCGGGGCAGCACTCTGGGGCCAACGTCCTGACTTTC. Translated, it gives CASSSGQHSGANVLTF.

The V gene is TRBV13, the J gene TRBJ1-2; 10 bases agree with TRBD1. This CDR3 is built from 16 residues. In germline, CDR1 is PRHDT, CDR2 FYEKMQ (reference sequence). After removal of 2 bases from V and 8 bases from J, the junction contained 11 bases not matched to a gene. The CDR3 spells CASSLRGRDRGRGYTF. CDR3 nucleotides: TGTGCCAGCAGCTTAAGAGGCCGGGACAGGGGTCGCGGCTACACCTTC.

The chain employs TRBV11-2 and TRBJ2-7, with D possibly TRBD1 on 7 matching bases. V was pared by 1 base and J by 6 bases, with 13 bases between. Looked up from germline, CDR1 is SGHAT and CDR2 is FQNNGV. The CDR3 contains 14 residues. The CDR3 spells CASSLAAGGLEQYF. The CDR3, as DNA: TGTGCCAGCAGCTTAGCGGCAGGGGGACTCGAGCAGTACTTC.

On this clone: This could be a read error, since a much larger clone is one nucleotide away. The limits of the CDR3 on the DNA are not certain, so only TCRdb's listed CDR3 is given. The genes are TRBV29-1 and TRBJ1-6; no DNA check was done on the table's D call, TRBD1. Germline V gene data show CDR1 as SQVTM and CDR2 as ANQGSEA. Inclusive of both ends, the CDR3 amounts to 14 amino acids. CDR3 loop: CSVALGATGSPFHF.

The rearrangement uses TRBV5-1 and TRBJ2-3; D remains unclear. CDR3 size: 13 residues. V was trimmed by 0 bases and J by 4 bases, leaving 6 bases between them. Germline values: CDR1 SGHRS, CDR2 YFSETQ. CDR3 bases: TGCGCCAGCAGCTTGGAAGGATCAGATACGCAGTATTTT. Encoded protein: CASSLEGSDTQYF.

The chain joins TRBV19 to TRBJ2-3; 7 bases are shared with TRBD1. With 0 bases clipped from V and 7 bases from J, the junction kept 4 bases outside the gene matches. Germline V lookup: CDR1 LNHDA, CDR2 SQIVND (reference sequence). This CDR3 contains 14 residues. For the CDR3, the DNA is TGTGCCAGTAGTATAGATAACAGGGGAAATACGCAGTATTTT. Its protein is CASSIDNRGNTQYF.

V gene TRBV7-2 combines with J gene TRBJ1-5, with no clear D. Germline loops: CDR1 SGHTA, CDR2 FQGNSA. Trimming cost V 3 bases and J 3 bases, with 12 bases left between them. CDR3 size: 15 residues. The DNA for the CDR3 is TGTGCCAGCAGCTTGGACCGGTCGAACAATCAGCCCCAGCATTTT. Its translation: CASSLDRSNNQPQHF.

This chain links TRBV6-4 with TRBJ2-3, with D possibly matching TRBD1 (6 bases). Germline CDR1 MRHNA, CDR2 SNTAGT. V lost 3 bases and J lost 1, with 11 bases in between. The CDR3 is 15 amino acids. The chain's CDR3 is CASSEQGTGTDTQYF. DNA of the CDR3: TGTGCCAGCAGTGAACAGGGAACTGGCACAGATACGCAGTATTTT.

This clone was detected a few times. The chain combines TRBV6-5 with TRBJ1-2; D may be TRBD1 (6 bases). This CDR3 is 16 amino acids long. Germline CDR1 is MNHEY and CDR2 is SVGAGI. With 4 bases removed from V and 3 bases from J, the gap between germline ends came to 18 bases. The DNA of the CDR3 is TGTGCCAGCAGTTCCCTCCTAGGGGGAGGATACTATGGCTACACCTTC. It yields the protein CASSSLLGGGYYGYTF.

The CDR3 sequence: CASSYQGNTEAFF. The CDR3 DNA reads TGTGCCAGCAGTTACCAGGGGAACACTGAAGCTTTCTTT. V is TRBV6-5 and J is TRBJ1-1, with D possibly matching TRBD1 (5 bases). Per germline, CDR1 MNHEY and CDR2 SVGAGI. The CDR3 loop spans 13 amino acids. Trimming stripped 2 bases from V and 1 base from J, with 5 bases between.